The sequence of this TCR beta chain was determined in a study of blood T cell repertoires in COVID-19. Study-level information: COVID-19 samples collected from the United States, Italy and Spain covered acute and convalescent phases. Sources were T cells, B-cell-depleted T cells, or PBMCs; the material itself was cDNA or gDNA.

CDR3 length equals 14 residues. The V and J ends lost 7 bases and 2 bases, in that order; junction bases with no gene match: 6. The germline gives CDR1 LNHDA, CDR2 SQIVND (reference sequence). In the study's own analysis: Reference gene primer amplification in the assay estimated nucleated cell counts. Sequencing used immunoSEQ multiplex PCR; TCRdb keeps in-frame clones, though not all of them. D and trimming were read from the DNA, whereas the V and J calls and clone size are those reported in that table. The data show some 170,000 clones, roughly 87% seen once. Specimen: peripheral blood. This rearrangement joins TRBV19 to TRBJ2-5, with 8 bases matching TRBD1. The clonotype originates from a woman aged 45-59 years with acute or convalescent COVID-19. CDR3 DNA: TGTGCCAGTAACACAGGGGGTTTGCAAGAGACCCAGTACTTC. It specifies CASNTGGLQETQYF.